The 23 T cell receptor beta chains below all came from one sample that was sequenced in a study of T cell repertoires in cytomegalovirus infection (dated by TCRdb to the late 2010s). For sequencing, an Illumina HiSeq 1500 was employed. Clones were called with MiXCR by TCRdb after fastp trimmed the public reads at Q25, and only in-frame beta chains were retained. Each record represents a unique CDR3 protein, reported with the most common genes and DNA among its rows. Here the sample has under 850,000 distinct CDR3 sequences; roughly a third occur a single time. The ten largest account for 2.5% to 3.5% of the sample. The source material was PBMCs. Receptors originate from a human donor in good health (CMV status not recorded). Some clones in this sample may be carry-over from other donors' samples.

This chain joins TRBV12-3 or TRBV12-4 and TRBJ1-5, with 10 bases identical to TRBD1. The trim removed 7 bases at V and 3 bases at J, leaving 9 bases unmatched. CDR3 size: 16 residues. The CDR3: CASKKGQGSSNQPQHF. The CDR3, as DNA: TGTGCCAGCAAAAAGGGACAGGGGAGTTCCAATCAGCCCCAGCATTTT.

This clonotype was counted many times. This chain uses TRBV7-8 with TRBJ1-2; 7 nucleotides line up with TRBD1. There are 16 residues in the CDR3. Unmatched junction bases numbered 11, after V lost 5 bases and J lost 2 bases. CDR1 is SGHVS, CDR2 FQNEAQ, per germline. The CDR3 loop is CASSHGTAGGNYGYTF. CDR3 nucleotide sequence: TGTGCCAGCAGCCATGGGACAGCTGGGGGAAACTATGGCTACACCTTC. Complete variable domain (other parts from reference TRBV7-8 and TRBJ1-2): GAGVSQSPRYKVAKRGQDVALRCDPISGHVSLFWYQQALGQGPEFLTYFQNEAQLDKSGLPSDRFFAERPEGSVSTLKIQRTQQEDSAVYLCASSHGTAGGNYGYTFGSGTRLTVV.

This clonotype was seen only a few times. This CDR3 reads CASRPNEGIEQYF. The CDR3 nucleotides read TGTGCCAGCAGGCCAAACGAGGGGATCGAGCAGTACTTC. The rearrangement links TRBV12-3 or TRBV12-4 to TRBJ2-7, with D possibly being TRBD1 or TRBD2 (5 bases each). The CDR3 extends over 13 amino acids. Trimming removed 6 bases at V and 6 bases at J, with 15 bases between.

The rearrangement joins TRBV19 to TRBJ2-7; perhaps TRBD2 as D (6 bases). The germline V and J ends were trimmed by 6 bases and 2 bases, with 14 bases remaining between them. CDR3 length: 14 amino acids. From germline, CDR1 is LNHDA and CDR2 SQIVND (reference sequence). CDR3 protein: CASSGPRGTYEQYF. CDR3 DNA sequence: TGTGCCAGTAGCGGGCCTCGGGGGACCTACGAGCAGTACTTC.

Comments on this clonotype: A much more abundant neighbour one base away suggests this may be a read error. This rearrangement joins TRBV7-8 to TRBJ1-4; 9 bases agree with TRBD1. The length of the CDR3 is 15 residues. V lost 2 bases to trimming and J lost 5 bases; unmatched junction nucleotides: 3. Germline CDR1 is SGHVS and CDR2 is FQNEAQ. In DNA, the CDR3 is TGTGCCAGCAGCTTATTCGGGACAGGGAATGAAAAACTGTTTTTT. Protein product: CASSLFGTGNEKLFF.

Here the CDR3 reads CASRPRREDYQPQHF. CDR3 in DNA: TGTGCCAGCAGACCCCGCAGGGAGGACTATCAGCCCCAGCATTTT. The chain combines TRBV6-8 with TRBJ1-5; possible D gene TRBD1, 5 bases. V shed 6 bases and J shed 5 bases, with 17 bases lying between them. This CDR3 comprises 15 residues. CDR1 is MNHGY and CDR2 is SAAAGT in the germline V gene.

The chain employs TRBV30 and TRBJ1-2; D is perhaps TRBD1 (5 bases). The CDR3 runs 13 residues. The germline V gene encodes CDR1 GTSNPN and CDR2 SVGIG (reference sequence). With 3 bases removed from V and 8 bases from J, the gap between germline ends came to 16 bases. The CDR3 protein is CAWSPQGPGGYTF. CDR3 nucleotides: TGTGCCTGGAGCCCCCAGGGACCGGGAGGCTACACCTTC.

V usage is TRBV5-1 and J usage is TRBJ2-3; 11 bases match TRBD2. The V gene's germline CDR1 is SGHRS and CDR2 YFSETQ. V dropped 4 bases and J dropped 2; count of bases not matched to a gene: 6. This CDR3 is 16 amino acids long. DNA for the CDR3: TGCGCCAGCAGCAGGGGGACTAGCGGATACACAGATACGCAGTATTTT. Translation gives CASSRGTSGYTDTQYF.

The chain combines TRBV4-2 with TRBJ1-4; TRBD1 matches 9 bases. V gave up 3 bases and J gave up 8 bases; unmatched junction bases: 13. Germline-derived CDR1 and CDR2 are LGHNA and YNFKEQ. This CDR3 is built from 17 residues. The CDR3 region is CASSQSGRGTGYEKLFF. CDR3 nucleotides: TGTGCCAGCAGCCAGTCGGGCCGAGGGACAGGGTACGAAAAACTGTTTTTT.

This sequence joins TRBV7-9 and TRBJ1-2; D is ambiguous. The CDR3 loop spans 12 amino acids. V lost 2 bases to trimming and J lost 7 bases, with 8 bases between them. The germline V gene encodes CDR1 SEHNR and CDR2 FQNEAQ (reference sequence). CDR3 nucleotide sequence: TGTGCCAGCAGCTTAATGGAGGTTGGCTACACCTTC. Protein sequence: CASSLMEVGYTF.

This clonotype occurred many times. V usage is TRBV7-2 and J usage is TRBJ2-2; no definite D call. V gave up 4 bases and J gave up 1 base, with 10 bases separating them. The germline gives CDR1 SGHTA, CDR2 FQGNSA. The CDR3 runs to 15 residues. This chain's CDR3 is CASSYRNLNTGELFF. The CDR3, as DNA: TGTGCCAGCAGCTACAGAAACCTGAACACCGGGGAGCTGTTTTTT. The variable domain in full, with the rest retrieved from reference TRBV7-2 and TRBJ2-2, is GAGVSQSPSNKVTEKGKDVELRCDPISGHTALYWYRQSLGQGLEFLIYFQGNSAPDKSGLPSDRFSAERTGGSVSTLTIQRTQQEDSAVYLCASSYRNLNTGELFFGEGSRLTVL.

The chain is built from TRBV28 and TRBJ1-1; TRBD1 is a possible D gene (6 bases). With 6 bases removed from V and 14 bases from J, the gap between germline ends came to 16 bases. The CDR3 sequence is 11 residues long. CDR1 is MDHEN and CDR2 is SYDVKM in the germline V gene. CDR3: CASSERNRAFF. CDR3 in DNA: TGTGCCAGCAGCGAGCGGAACAGGGCCTTCTTT.

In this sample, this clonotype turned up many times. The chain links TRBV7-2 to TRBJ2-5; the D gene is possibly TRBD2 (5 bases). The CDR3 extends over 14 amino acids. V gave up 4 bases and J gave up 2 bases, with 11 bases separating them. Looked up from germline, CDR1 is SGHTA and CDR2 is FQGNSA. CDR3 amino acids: CASSSSGRQETQYF. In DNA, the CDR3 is TGTGCCAGCAGCTCCTCGGGGAGACAAGAGACCCAGTACTTC. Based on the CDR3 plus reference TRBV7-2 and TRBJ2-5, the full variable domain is GAGVSQSPSNKVTEKGKDVELRCDPISGHTALYWYRQSLGQGLEFLIYFQGNSAPDKSGLPSDRFSAERTGGSVSTLTIQRTQQEDSAVYLCASSSSGRQETQYFGPGTRLLVL.

Here the CDR3 reads CASSEPGHLPGTHEQYF. The CDR3 nucleotides read TGTGCCAGCAGTGAGCCAGGACACCTCCCGGGCACCCACGAGCAGTACTTC. This chain connects TRBV25-1 to TRBJ2-7; perhaps TRBD1 as D (5 bases). Germline loops: CDR1 MGHDK, CDR2 SYGVNS. This CDR3 is 17 amino acids long. V shed 3 bases and J shed 5 bases, with 23 bases lying between them.

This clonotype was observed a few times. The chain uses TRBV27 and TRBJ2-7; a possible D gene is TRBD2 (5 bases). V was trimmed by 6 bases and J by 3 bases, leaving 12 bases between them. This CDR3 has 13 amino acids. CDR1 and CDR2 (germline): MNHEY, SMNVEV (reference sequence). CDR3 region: CASSPDWGYEQYF. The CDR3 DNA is TGTGCCAGCAGCCCGGACTGGGGCTACGAGCAGTACTTC.

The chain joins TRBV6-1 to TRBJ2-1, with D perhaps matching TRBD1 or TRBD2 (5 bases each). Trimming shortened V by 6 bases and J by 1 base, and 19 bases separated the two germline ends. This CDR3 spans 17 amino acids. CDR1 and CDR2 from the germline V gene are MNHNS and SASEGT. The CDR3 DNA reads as TGTGCCAGCAGCGACCTCCCCGGGACGGAATCCTACAATGAGCAGTTCTTC. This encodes CASSDLPGTESYNEQFF.

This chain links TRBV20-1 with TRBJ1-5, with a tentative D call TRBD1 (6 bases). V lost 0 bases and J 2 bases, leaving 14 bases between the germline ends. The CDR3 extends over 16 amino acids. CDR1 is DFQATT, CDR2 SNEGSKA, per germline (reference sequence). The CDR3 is CSARDGGRGGNQPQHF. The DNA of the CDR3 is TGCAGTGCTAGAGATGGGGGCAGGGGTGGCAATCAGCCCCAGCATTTT.

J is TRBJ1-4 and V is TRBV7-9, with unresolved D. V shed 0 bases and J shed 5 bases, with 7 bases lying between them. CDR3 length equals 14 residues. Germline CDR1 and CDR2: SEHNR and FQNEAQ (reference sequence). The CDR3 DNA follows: TGTGCCAGCAGCTTAGCGCGGGCAAATGAAAAACTGTTTTTT. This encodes CASSLARANEKLFF.

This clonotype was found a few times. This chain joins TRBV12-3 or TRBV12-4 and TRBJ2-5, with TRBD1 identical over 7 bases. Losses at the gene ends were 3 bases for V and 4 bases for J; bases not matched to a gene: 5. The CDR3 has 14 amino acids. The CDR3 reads CASSLTGTSETQYF. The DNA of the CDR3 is TGTGCCAGCAGTTTGACAGGGACGTCAGAGACCCAGTACTTC.

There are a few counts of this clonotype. Written as DNA, the CDR3 is TGTGCCAGCAGCGGACAGGGTTGGTACGAGCAGTACTTC. It codes for CASSGQGWYEQYF. The chain combines TRBV28 with TRBJ2-7; TRBD1 agrees at 8 bases. V was pared by 6 bases and J by 4 bases, with 5 bases of the junction left unmatched. This CDR3 region has 13 residues. CDR1 and CDR2 from the germline V gene are MDHEN and SYDVKM.

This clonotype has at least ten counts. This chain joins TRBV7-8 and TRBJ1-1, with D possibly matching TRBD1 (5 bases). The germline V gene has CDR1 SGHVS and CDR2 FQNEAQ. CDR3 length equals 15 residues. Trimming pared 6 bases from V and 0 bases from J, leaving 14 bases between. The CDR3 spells CASRAMGQLNTEAFF. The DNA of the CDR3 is TGTGCCAGCAGGGCAATGGGGCAGTTGAACACTGAAGCTTTCTTT.

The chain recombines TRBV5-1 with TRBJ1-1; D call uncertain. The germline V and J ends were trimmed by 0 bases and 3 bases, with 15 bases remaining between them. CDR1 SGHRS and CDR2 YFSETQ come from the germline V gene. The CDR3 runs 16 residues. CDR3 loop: CASSLGETVLHTEAFF. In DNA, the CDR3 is TGCGCCAGCAGCTTGGGGGAAACAGTCCTCCACACTGAAGCTTTCTTT.

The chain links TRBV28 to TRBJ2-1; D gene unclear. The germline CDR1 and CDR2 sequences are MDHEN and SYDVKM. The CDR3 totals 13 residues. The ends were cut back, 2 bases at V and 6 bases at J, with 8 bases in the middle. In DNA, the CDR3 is TGTGCCAGCAGTTTAGTCGACTCCAATGAGCAGTTCTTC. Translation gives CASSLVDSNEQFF.